This T cell receptor (beta chain) was observed in a study of vaccination effects on CD4 cells after COVID-19. As to this clone: Its specificity is unknown.

Clones were sequenced by immunoSEQ multiplex PCR, and TCRdb holds only the in-frame ones, with some missing. The sample contains tens of thousands of clones, around 74% of which appear only once. Study-wide results and limits: Sampling in the study covered few convalescent patients and included no early post-infection timepoints.

Peptide-pool stimulation followed by sequencing identified expanded antigen-specific CD4+ clonotypes in the ViraFEST assay. The culture ran for approximately 10 days before CD4+ T cells were isolated. Each participant was administered two doses of either the BNT162b2 or the mRNA-1273 vaccine. The vaccine recipients had no prior SARS-CoV-2 infection, with negative nucleocapsid antibodies. The researchers cultured 1.5 million to 2.5 million PBMC per well with around 9.2 IU/ml IL-2 and about 10 ug/ml peptides. Cultures received IL-2 medium that replaced half the medium on days 3 and 7. V lost 9 bases to trimming and J lost 4 bases, with 15 bases between them. The CDR3 has 13 residues. Germline CDR1 is MNHEY and CDR2 is SVGAGI.

This sequence was found in a human donor who received a COVID-19 vaccine. Sequencing was performed on CD4+ T cells from PBMCs cultured with HCoV-229E spike peptides, taken after COVID-19 vaccination. V usage is TRBV6-5 and J usage is TRBJ1-2; weak D call: TRBD1 (5 bases). The CDR3 coding sequence is TGTGCCAGTGGGCAGGGAGGAGGCTATGGCTACACCTTC. The encoded protein is CASGQGGGYGYTF.